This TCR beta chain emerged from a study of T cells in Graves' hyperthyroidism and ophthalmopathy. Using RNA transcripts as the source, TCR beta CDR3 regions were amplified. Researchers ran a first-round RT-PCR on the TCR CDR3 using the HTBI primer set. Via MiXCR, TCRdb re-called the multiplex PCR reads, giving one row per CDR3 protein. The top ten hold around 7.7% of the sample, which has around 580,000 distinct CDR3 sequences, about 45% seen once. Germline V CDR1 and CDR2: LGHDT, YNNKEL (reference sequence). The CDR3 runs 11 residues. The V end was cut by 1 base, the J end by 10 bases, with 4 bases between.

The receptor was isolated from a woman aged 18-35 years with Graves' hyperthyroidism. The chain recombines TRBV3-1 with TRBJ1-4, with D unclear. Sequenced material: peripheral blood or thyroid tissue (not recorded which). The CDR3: CASSQGGKLFF. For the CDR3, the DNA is TGTGCCAGCAGCCAAGGCGGAAAACTGTTTTTT.